These 24 T cell receptor beta chains originate from one sample sequenced in a study of blood T cell repertoires in COVID-19. Using immunoSEQ multiplex PCR, the repertoire was profiled, and TCRdb retains in-frame clones only, with some absent. The sample holds under 200,000 clones; 80% to 85% are singletons and the top ten take less than 3%. Sequenced input: peripheral blood. All receptors derive from a human donor with acute or convalescent COVID-19. The donor label of this sample is uncertain.

The chain employs TRBV19 and TRBJ2-7, with 8 nucleotides matching TRBD2. The CDR3 is made up of 15 amino acids. V lost 10 bases, J lost 2 bases, and 13 bases stayed unmatched. Germline V CDR1 and CDR2: LNHDA, SQIVND (reference sequence). The CDR3: CATHPGGDRAYEQYF. The CDR3 DNA reads as TGTGCCACACACCCCGGGGGGGACCGAGCCTACGAGCAGTACTTC.

J is TRBJ2-7 and V is TRBV3-1 (or the pseudogene TRBV3-2), with D possibly being TRBD2 (5 bases). This CDR3 comprises 15 residues. CDR1 and CDR2 (germline): LGHDT, YNNKEL (reference sequence). The V gene lost 1 base and the J gene lost 5 bases, with 15 bases spanning the gap. The CDR3 nucleotides are TGTGCCAGCAGCCAAGGCGTGGGAGAGCTTAACGAGCAGTACTTC. This codes for CASSQGVGELNEQYF.

The gene calls are TRBV18 and TRBJ2-2; tentatively, D is TRBD1 (6 bases). With 2 bases removed from V and 2 bases from J, the gap between germline ends came to 12 bases. The CDR3 sequence is 16 residues long. The germline V gene encodes CDR1 KGHSH and CDR2 LQKENI. DNA for the CDR3: TGTGCCAGCTCACCATCGACCGGGACAAACACCGGGGAGCTGTTTTTT. This translates into CASSPSTGTNTGELFF. Full variable domain (rest looked up from reference TRBV18 and TRBJ2-2): NAGVMQNPRHLVRRRGQEARLRCSPMKGHSHVYWYRQLPEEGLKFMVYLQKENIIDESGMPKERFSAEFPKEGPSILRIQQVVRGDSAAYFCASSPSTGTNTGELFFGEGSRLTVL.

The chain has TRBV10-3 and TRBJ1-4, with D perhaps matching TRBD1 (6 bases). Germline V gene lookup returns CDR1 ENHRY and CDR2 SYGVKD. The CDR3 is 15 amino acids. Trimming took off 5 bases at V and 6 bases at J, with 16 bases between the two ends. CDR3 DNA sequence: TGTGCCATCAGTTTTTACCGGGACACCTATGAAAAACTGTTTTTT. Its protein product is CAISFYRDTYEKLFF.

The chain couples TRBV12-3 or TRBV12-4 to TRBJ2-7, with TRBD1 identical over 8 bases. This CDR3 has 13 residues. The V segment lost 4 bases and the J segment 2 bases; nucleotides outside the gene matches: 1. CDR3 nucleotide sequence: TGTGCCAGCAGTTGGGACAGGACCTACGAGCAGTACTTC. Its protein product is CASSWDRTYEQYF.

V gene TRBV28 combines with J gene TRBJ2-5, with no clear D. This CDR3 is 11 amino acids long. The germline CDR1 and CDR2 sequences are MDHEN and SYDVKM. Between the trimmed V and J ends, which lost 3 bases and 5 bases, there was a span of 4 bases. The CDR3 sequence is CASSFGETQYF. The DNA of the CDR3 is TGTGCCAGCAGTTTCGGTGAGACCCAGTACTTC.

The V and J genes are TRBV30 and TRBJ1-5; TRBD1 might be the D (6 bases). Per the germline V gene, CDR1 is GTSNPN and CDR2 is SVGIG (reference sequence). CDR3 length: 17 amino acids. V was pared by 1 base and J by 1 base, with 17 bases between. CDR3 DNA sequence: TGTGCCTGGAGTGGAAATGTGGGGGCTGTAAGCAATCAGCCCCAGCATTTT. Translating it yields CAWSGNVGAVSNQPQHF.

The chain combines TRBV15 with TRBJ1-6; D is perhaps TRBD1 (6 bases). V was trimmed by 0 bases and J by 7 bases, leaving 13 bases between them. Germline V gene sequence: CDR1 LNHNV, CDR2 YYDKDF (reference sequence). The CDR3 sequence is 16 residues long. CDR3 coding DNA: TGTGCCACCAGCAGAGATTCGGGCAGGGGAAATTCACCCCTCCACTTT. This gives the protein CATSRDSGRGNSPLHF.

The chain is built from TRBV4-1 and TRBJ2-1, with 9 positions matching TRBD2. Germline loops: CDR1 MGHRA, CDR2 YSYEKL. Germline trimming cut 0 bases from V and 7 bases from J; bases unmatched to any gene: 16. This CDR3 spans 19 amino acids. This CDR3 reads CASSQDYGGLAGVGNEQFF. The CDR3 DNA reads as TGCGCCAGCAGCCAAGATTATGGGGGACTAGCAGGGGTCGGGAATGAGCAGTTCTTC.

The rearrangement joins TRBV2 to TRBJ1-3; D not certain. The germline V and J ends were trimmed by 3 bases and 0 bases, with 12 bases remaining between them. The CDR3 is made up of 16 amino acids. Germline V gene data show CDR1 as SNHLY and CDR2 as FYNNEI. The DNA for the CDR3 is TGTGCCAGCAGTGACAGGTCCCAGAGCTCTGGAAACACCATATATTTT. Protein product: CASSDRSQSSGNTIYF.

The rearrangement links TRBV3-1 (or the pseudogene TRBV3-2) to TRBJ1-4; no reliable D call. Looked up from germline, CDR1 is LGHDT and CDR2 is YNNKEL (reference sequence). V lost 5 bases and J lost 3, with 22 bases in between. The CDR3 consists of 18 residues. CDR3 DNA: TGTGCCAGCAGCTTTGGCCAGATTTTAAGGAGGGCTAATGAAAAACTGTTTTTT. Encoded protein: CASSFGQILRRANEKLFF.

This chain joins TRBV2 and TRBJ1-2; no reliable D call. V lost 7 bases to trimming and J lost 9 bases, with 12 bases between them. This CDR3 comprises 11 residues. Germline CDR1 is SNHLY and CDR2 is FYNNEI. This CDR3 is CASTAGWRYTF. CDR3 sequence (DNA): TGTGCCAGCACCGCCGGGTGGCGCTACACCTTC.

The rearrangement joins TRBV25-1 to TRBJ2-3; 8 bases agree with TRBD2. The junction had 4 bases not matched to a gene; V was cut back by 1 base and J by 1 base. The CDR3 is 16 amino acids. Germline lookup yields CDR1 MGHDK and CDR2 SYGVNS. The CDR3 DNA is TGTGCCAGCAGTGAATTGTGGCGGGGGGGCACAGATACGCAGTATTTT. The encoded protein is CASSELWRGGTDTQYF.

This clone was observed a handful of times. The gene calls are TRBV3-1 (or the pseudogene TRBV3-2) and TRBJ2-5, with D possibly matching TRBD1 (6 bases). Trimming pared 4 bases from V and 7 bases from J, leaving 16 bases between. CDR3 size: 14 residues. The germline V gene has CDR1 LGHDT and CDR2 YNNKEL (reference sequence). The DNA for the CDR3 is TGTGCCAGCAGCCCACCGGGACAAACGCGGACCCAGTACTTC. As protein: CASSPPGQTRTQYF.

The chain recombines TRBV1 with TRBJ2-1; the table's D call of TRBD2 was not tested on the DNA. TRBV1 is given as a pseudogene. The length of the CDR3 is 15 residues. CDR3 in DNA: TGCACCAGCAGCCGGAGCGGGAGCTCCTACAATGAGCAGTTCTTC. It yields the protein CTSSRSGSSYNEQFF.

V and J are TRBV7-2 and TRBJ1-1; TRBD1 matches at 11 bases. V lost 5 bases and J lost 6; bases outside the gene matches: 5. CDR1 is SGHTA, CDR2 FQGNSA, per germline. The CDR3 spans 14 residues. CDR3 bases: TGTGCCAGCAGCCCGGGACAGGGGGAGGCTGAAGCTTTCTTT. Translated: CASSPGQGEAEAFF.

This chain joins TRBV28 and TRBJ1-1, with D possibly being TRBD1 (5 bases). The CDR3 totals 14 residues. The V end lost 2 bases, the J end lost 0 bases, and 7 bases lay between the germline ends. The V gene's germline CDR1 is MDHEN and CDR2 SYDVKM. The CDR3 here is CASSLNRMNTEAFF. CDR3 DNA: TGTGCCAGCAGTTTAAACAGGATGAACACTGAAGCTTTCTTT.

The chain is built from TRBV5-1 and TRBJ2-2; D ambiguous. The germline CDR1 and CDR2 sequences are SGHRS and YFSETQ. V gave up 4 bases and J gave up 7 bases, with 14 bases separating them. The CDR3 contains 14 residues. The CDR3 nucleotides read TGCGCCAGCAGCATATTGAGAGAAGTCGGGGAGCTGTTTTTT. Translating gives CASSILREVGELFF.

This chain links TRBV5-1 with TRBJ1-1; 7 nucleotides align to TRBD1. V lost 2 bases and J lost 0; bases outside the gene matches: 4. This CDR3 contains 15 residues. Germline V gene lookup returns CDR1 SGHRS and CDR2 YFSETQ. The CDR3 reads CASSLMGQLNTEAFF. CDR3 bases: TGCGCCAGCAGCTTAATGGGACAGCTGAACACTGAAGCTTTCTTT.

The J gene is TRBJ1-2, the V gene TRBV12-3 or TRBV12-4; TRBD1 matches 7 bases. Losses at the gene ends were 6 bases for V and 4 bases for J; bases not matched to a gene: 5. The CDR3 covers 13 residues. The CDR3 coding sequence is TGTGCCAGCAGGGAGGGGGCAGGCTATGGCTACACCTTC. Translation: CASREGAGYGYTF.

J is TRBJ1-2 and V is TRBV7-9, with D perhaps TRBD1 (6 bases). V was shortened by 1 base and J by 2 bases, with 14 bases between the two germline ends. The germline V gene has CDR1 SEHNR and CDR2 FQNEAQ (reference sequence). CDR3 length: 16 amino acids. The CDR3 sequence: CASSLVSGTQNYGYTF. CDR3 bases: TGTGCCAGCAGCTTAGTGTCCGGGACACAGAACTATGGCTACACCTTC. The full variable domain, rest sourced from reference TRBV7-9 and TRBJ1-2, is DTGVSQNPRHKITKRGQNVTFRCDPISEHNRLYWYRQTLGQGPEFLTYFQNEAQLEKSRLLSDRFSAERPKGSFSTLEIQRTEQGDSAMYLCASSLVSGTQNYGYTFGSGTRLTVV.

The rearrangement joins TRBV4-1 to TRBJ1-1; no definite D call. CDR1 MGHRA and CDR2 YSYEKL come from the germline V gene. There are 14 residues in the CDR3. Trimming shortened V by 1 base and J by 1 base, and 7 bases separated the two germline ends. The CDR3 bases are TGCGCCAGCAGCCAAGGATCAGAGAACACTGAAGCTTTCTTT. It encodes CASSQGSENTEAFF.

The chain joins TRBV30 to TRBJ2-3; D call uncertain. CDR3 length: 12 residues. From germline, CDR1 is GTSNPN and CDR2 SVGIG (reference sequence). V lost 1 base, J lost 4 bases, and 6 bases lay in between. The CDR3 DNA is TGTGCCTGGAGTGGGGCAGCAGATACGCAGTATTTT. Protein product: CAWSGAADTQYF.

The chain has TRBV2 and TRBJ2-5; 12 bases fit TRBD2. The germline CDR1 and CDR2 sequences are SNHLY and FYNNEI. The CDR3 runs 16 residues. With 6 bases clipped from V and 2 bases from J, the junction kept 7 bases outside the gene matches. The CDR3 region is CASSPLAGGVQETQYF. The CDR3 DNA follows: TGTGCCAGCAGCCCACTAGCGGGGGGTGTTCAAGAGACCCAGTACTTC. Complete variable domain (other parts from reference TRBV2 and TRBJ2-5): EPEVTQTPSHQVTQMGQEVILRCVPISNHLYFYWYRQILGQKVEFLVSFYNNEISEKSEIFDDQFSVERPDGSNFTLKIRSTKLEDSAMYFCASSPLAGGVQETQYFGPGTRLLVL.